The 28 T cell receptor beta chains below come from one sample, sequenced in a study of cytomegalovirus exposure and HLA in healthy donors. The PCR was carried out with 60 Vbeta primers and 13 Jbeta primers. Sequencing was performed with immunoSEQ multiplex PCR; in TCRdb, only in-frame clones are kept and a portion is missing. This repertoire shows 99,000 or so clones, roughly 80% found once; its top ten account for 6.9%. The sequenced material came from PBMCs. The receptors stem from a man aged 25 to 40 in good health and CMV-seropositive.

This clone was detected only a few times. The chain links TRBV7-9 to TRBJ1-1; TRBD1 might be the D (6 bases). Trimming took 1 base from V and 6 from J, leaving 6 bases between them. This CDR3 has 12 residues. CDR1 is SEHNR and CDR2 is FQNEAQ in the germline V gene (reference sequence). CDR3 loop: CASSLGGPEAFF. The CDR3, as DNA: TGTGCCAGCAGCTTAGGGGGGCCTGAAGCTTTCTTT.

CDR3 DNA sequence: TGTGCCAGCAGCCAGGCCGGGGACAGGGTTGATGGCTACACCTTC. This encodes CASSQAGDRVDGYTF. The genes are TRBV4-2 and TRBJ1-2; 9 bases line up with TRBD1. V trimming: 3 bases; J trimming: 6 bases; junction bases outside the gene matches: 8. Germline lookup yields CDR1 LGHNA and CDR2 YNFKEQ. This CDR3 comprises 15 residues.

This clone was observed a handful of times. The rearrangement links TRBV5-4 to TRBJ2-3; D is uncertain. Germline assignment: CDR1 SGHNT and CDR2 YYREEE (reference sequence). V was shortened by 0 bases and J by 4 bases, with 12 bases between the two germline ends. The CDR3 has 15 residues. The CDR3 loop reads CASSLDPVGPDTQYF. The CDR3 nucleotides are TGTGCCAGCAGCTTGGATCCGGTGGGCCCAGATACGCAGTATTTT.

CDR3 bases: TGTGCCAGCAGCCATTCAGGGCAGCCCCAGCATTTT. Protein product: CASSHSGQPQHF. V is TRBV14 and J is TRBJ1-5; weak D call: TRBD1 (5 bases). The germline V and J ends were trimmed by 3 bases and 7 bases, with 7 bases remaining between them. CDR3 length equals 12 residues. The germline V gene has CDR1 SGHDN and CDR2 FVKESK.

The CDR3 nucleotides are TGTGCCAGCAGCATGACTCGCTATCGACAGGGACGGAATGAAAAACTGTTTTTT. It translates to CASSMTRYRQGRNEKLFF. The chain recombines TRBV4-2 with TRBJ1-4; 7 nucleotides agree with TRBD1. V lost 5 bases and J lost 5; bases outside the gene matches: 17. Germline V gene data show CDR1 as LGHNA and CDR2 as YNFKEQ. The CDR3 runs 18 residues.

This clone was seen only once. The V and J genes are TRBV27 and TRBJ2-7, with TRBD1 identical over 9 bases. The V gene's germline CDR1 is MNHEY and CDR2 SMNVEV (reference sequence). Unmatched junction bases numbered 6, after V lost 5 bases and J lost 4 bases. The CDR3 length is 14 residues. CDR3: CASSRRDRVYEQYF. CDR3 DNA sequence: TGTGCCAGCAGTCGCCGGGACAGGGTATACGAGCAGTACTTC.

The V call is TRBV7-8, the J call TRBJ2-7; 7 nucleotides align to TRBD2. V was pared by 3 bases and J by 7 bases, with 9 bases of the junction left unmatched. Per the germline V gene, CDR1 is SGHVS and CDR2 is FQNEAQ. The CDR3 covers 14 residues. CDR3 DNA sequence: TGTGCCAGCAGCTTGGTTGACGGGGGAGGGGAGCAGTACTTC. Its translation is CASSLVDGGGEQYF.

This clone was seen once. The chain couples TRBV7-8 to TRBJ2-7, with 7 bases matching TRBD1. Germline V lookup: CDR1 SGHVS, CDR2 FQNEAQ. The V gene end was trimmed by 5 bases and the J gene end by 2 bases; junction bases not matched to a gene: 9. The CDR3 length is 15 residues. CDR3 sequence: CASSVRPGQPYEQYF. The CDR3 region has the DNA TGTGCCAGCAGCGTACGCCCGGGACAGCCCTACGAGCAGTACTTC.

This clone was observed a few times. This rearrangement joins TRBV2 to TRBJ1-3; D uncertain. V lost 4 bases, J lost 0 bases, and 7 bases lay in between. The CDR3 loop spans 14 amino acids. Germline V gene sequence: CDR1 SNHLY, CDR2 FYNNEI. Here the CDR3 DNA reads TGTGCCAGCAGTGTGGTGAGCTCTGGAAACACCATATATTTT. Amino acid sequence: CASSVVSSGNTIYF.

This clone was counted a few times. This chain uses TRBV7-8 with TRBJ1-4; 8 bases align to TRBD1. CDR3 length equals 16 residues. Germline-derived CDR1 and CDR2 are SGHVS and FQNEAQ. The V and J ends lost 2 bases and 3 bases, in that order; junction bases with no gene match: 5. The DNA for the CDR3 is TGTGCCAGCAGCTTAAGTCAGGGGGCGTCTAATGAAAAACTGTTTTTT. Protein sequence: CASSLSQGASNEKLFF.

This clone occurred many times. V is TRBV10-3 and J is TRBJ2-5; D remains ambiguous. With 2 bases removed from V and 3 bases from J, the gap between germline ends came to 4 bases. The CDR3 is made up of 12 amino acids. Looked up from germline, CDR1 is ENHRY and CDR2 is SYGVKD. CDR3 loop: CAISEPKETQYF. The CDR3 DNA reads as TGTGCCATCAGTGAGCCCAAAGAGACCCAGTACTTC.

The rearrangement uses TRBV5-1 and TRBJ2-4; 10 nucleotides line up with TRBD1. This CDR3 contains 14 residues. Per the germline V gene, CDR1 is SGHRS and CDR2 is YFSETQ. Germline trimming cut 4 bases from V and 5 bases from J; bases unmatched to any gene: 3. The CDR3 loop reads CASSRDRGENIQYF. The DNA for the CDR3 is TGCGCCAGCAGCAGGGACAGGGGCGAAAACATTCAGTACTTC.

The CDR3 DNA sequence: TGTGCCAGCTCTGACAGGGATATCTACAATGAGCAGTTCTTC. This translates into CASSDRDIYNEQFF. The chain joins TRBV13 to TRBJ2-1; TRBD1 agrees at 7 bases. J was trimmed by 3 bases and V by 8 bases; bases with no gene match: 7. The CDR3 is 14 residues long. CDR1 is PRHDT and CDR2 is FYEKMQ in the germline V gene (reference sequence).

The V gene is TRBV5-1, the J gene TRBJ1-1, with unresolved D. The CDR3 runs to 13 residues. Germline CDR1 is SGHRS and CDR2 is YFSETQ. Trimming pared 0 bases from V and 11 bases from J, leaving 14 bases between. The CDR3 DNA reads TGCGCCAGCAGCTTGGGTCCGGAGTCGACGGCTTTCTTT. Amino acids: CASSLGPESTAFF.

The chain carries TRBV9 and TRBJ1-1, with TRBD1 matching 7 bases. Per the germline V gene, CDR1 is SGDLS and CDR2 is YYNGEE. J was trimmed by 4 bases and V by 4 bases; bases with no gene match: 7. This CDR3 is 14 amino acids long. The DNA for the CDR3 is TGTGCCAGCAGCCCTACAGGGGAAGGCACTGAAGCTTTCTTT. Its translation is CASSPTGEGTEAFF.

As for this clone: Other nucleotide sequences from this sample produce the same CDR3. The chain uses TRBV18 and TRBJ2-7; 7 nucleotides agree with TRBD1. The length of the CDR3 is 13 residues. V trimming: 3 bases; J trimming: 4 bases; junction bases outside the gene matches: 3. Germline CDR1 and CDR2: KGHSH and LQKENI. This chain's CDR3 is CASSPSRGYEQYF. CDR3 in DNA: TGTGCCAGCTCACCCAGCAGGGGGTACGAGCAGTACTTC.

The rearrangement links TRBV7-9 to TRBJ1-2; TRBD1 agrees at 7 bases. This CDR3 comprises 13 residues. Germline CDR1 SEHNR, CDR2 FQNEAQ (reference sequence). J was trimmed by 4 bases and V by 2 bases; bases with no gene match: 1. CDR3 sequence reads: CASSLQGVYGYTF. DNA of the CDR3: TGTGCCAGCAGCTTACAGGGGGTCTATGGCTACACCTTC. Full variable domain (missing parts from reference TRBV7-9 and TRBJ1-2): DTGVSQNPRHKITKRGQNVTFRCDPISEHNRLYWYRQTLGQGPEFLTYFQNEAQLEKSRLLSDRFSAERPKGSFSTLEIQRTEQGDSAMYLCASSLQGVYGYTFGSGTRLTVV.

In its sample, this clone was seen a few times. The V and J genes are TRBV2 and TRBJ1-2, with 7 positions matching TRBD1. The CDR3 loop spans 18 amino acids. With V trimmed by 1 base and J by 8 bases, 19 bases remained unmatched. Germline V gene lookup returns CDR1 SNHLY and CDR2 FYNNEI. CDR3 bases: TGTGCCAGCAGTGAAGACAGGGTTATAAACAGGGGAGAATGGGGCTACACCTTC. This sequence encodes CASSEDRVINRGEWGYTF.

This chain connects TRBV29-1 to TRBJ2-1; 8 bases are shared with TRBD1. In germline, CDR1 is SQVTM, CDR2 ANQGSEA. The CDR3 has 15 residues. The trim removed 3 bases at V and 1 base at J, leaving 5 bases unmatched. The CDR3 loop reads CSVDPGQGSYNEQFF. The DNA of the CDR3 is TGCAGCGTTGACCCTGGACAGGGATCCTACAATGAGCAGTTCTTC.

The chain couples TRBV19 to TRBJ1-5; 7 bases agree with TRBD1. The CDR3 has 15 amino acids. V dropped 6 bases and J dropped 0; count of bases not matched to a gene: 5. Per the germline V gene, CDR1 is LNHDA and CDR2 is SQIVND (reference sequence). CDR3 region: CASRGTESSNQPQHF. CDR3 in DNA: TGTGCCAGTAGGGGGACAGAATCTAGCAATCAGCCCCAGCATTTT.

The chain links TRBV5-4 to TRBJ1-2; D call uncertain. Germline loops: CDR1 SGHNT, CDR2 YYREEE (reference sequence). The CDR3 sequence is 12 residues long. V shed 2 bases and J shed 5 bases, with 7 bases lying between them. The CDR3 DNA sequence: TGTGCCAGCAGCTTTTCGGGGTATGGCTACACCTTC. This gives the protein CASSFSGYGYTF.

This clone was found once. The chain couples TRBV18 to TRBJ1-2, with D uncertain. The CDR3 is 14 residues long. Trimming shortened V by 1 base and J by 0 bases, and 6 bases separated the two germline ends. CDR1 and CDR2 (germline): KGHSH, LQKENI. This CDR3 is CASSPLESNYGYTF. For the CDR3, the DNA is TGTGCCAGCTCACCACTCGAGTCTAACTATGGCTACACCTTC.

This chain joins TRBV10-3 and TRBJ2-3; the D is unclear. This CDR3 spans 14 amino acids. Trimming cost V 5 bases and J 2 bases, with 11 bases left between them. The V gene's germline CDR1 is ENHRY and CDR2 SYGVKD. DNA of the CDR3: TGTGCCATCAGTCGTGAGCCCCCCACAGATACGCAGTATTTT. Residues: CAISREPPTDTQYF.

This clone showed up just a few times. Here the CDR3 DNA reads TGCGCCACCAAACCCAGCGCAGGGGGCGCGGGTGAAAAACTGTTTTTT. This gives the protein CATKPSAGGAGEKLFF. This chain links TRBV5-1 with TRBJ1-4; 8 bases line up with TRBD1. Germline loops: CDR1 SGHRS, CDR2 YFSETQ. The J segment lost 7 bases and the V segment lost 9 bases, leaving 17 bases of the junction unmatched. CDR3 size: 16 residues.

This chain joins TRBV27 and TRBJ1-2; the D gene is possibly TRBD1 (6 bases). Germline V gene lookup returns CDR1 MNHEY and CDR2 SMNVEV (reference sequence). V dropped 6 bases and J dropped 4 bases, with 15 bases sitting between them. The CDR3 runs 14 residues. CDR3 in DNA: TGTGCCAGCAGCTCGACAAGGACAGCCTATGGCTACACCTTC. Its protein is CASSSTRTAYGYTF.

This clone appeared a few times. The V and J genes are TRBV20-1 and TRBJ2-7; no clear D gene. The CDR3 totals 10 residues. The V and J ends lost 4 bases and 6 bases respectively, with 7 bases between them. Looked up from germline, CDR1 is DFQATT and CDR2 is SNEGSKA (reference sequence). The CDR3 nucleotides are TGCAGTGCTATACGTAGCGAGCAGTACTTC. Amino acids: CSAIRSEQYF.

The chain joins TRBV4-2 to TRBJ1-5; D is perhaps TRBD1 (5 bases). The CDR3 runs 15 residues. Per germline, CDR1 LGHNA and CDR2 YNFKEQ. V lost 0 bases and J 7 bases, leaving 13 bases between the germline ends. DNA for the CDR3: TGTGCCAGCAGCCAAGATAGTGGGGCCTGGCAGCCCCAGCATTTT. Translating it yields CASSQDSGAWQPQHF.

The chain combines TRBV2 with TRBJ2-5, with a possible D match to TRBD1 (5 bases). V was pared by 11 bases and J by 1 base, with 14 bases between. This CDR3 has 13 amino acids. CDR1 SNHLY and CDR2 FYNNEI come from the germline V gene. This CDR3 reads CAGQTVAQETQYF. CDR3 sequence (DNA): TGTGCCGGCCAGACAGTAGCCCAAGAGACCCAGTACTTC.